One sample yielded the 5 T cell receptor beta chains listed below, sequenced in a study of T cell clonality in common variable immunodeficiency. Some clones are missing from TCRdb's copy, which holds only in-frame ones; the method was immunoSEQ multiplex PCR. This sample carries about 81,000 clones, none of them present only once. The sequenced sample was peripheral blood mononuclear cells. The receptors come from a person aged 18 to 70 in good health.

This clone appeared many times. The read falls 3 residues short of the CDR3 end, and the missing part is taken from the germline J gene. The rearrangement uses TRBV12-5 and TRBJ2-2; 11 bases align to TRBD2. Unmatched junction bases numbered 4, after V lost 5 bases and J lost 2 bases. This CDR3 is 16 amino acids long. The germline CDR1 and CDR2 sequences are LGHNT and FRNRAP. The CDR3 spells CASGITSGSNTGELFF. The part of the CDR3 DNA that was read is TGTGCTAGTGGTATAACTAGCGGGAGCAACACCGGGGAG.

This clone has a count of ten or more. The read finishes 3 residues shy of the CDR3 end, and the germline J gene is used to complete it. The J gene is TRBJ2-4, the V gene TRBV19; D might be TRBD1 (5 bases). There are 16 residues in the CDR3. CDR1 is LNHDA and CDR2 is SQIVND in the germline V gene (reference sequence). The germline V and J ends were trimmed by 3 bases and 3 bases, with 15 bases remaining between them. Partial CDR3 DNA: TGTGCCAGTAGTATCGGGTTCCGACAGAGCAAAAACATT. Translating it yields CASSIGFRQSKNI. The full CDR3 reads CASSIGFRQSKNIQYF. The full variable domain, completed using reference TRBV19 and TRBJ2-4, is DGGITQSPKYLFRKEGQNVTLSCEQNLNHDAMYWYRQDPGQGLRLIYYSQIVNDFQKGDIAEGYSVSREKKESFPLTVTSAQKNPTAFYLCASSIGFRQSKNIQYFGAGTRLSVL.

This clone showed up many times. The read is 3 residues too short to cover the CDR3 end, so that end is filled in from the germline J gene. The gene calls are TRBV6-2 or TRBV6-3 and TRBJ2-5; D uncertain. Germline V gene lookup returns CDR1 MNHEY and CDR2 SVGEGT. The V and J ends lost 4 bases and 0 bases respectively, with 3 bases between them. This CDR3 spans 12 amino acids. Incomplete CDR3 DNA: TGTGCCAGCAGTTCCGACCAAGAGACC. This encodes CASSSDQET. The complete CDR3 reads CASSSDQETQYF.

The sample holds many counts of this clone. The read terminates 3 residues ahead of where the CDR3 ends, so the germline J gene completes it. This sequence joins TRBV20-1 and TRBJ1-2; D not certain. Trimming took off 4 bases at V and 4 bases at J, with 13 bases between the two ends. The CDR3 is 13 residues long. Germline V gene sequence: CDR1 DFQATT, CDR2 SNEGSKA (reference sequence). The part of the CDR3 DNA that was read is TGCAGTGCTACACCCCCTAGAGCCTATGGC. It specifies CSATPPRAYG. The full CDR3 protein is CSATPPRAYGYTF.

This clone appeared many times. Read coverage stops 3 residues before the CDR3 terminus; the germline J gene supplies the remainder. V is TRBV5-1 and J is TRBJ2-5, with a possible D match to TRBD2 (5 bases). CDR3 length: 15 amino acids. Looked up from germline, CDR1 is SGHRS and CDR2 is YFSETQ. V was trimmed by 0 bases and J by 1 base, leaving 10 bases between them. The part of the CDR3 DNA that was read is TGCGCCAGCAGCTTGGCCGCAAGCGGCCAAGAGACC. Protein sequence: CASSLAASGQET. In full, the CDR3 reads CASSLAASGQETQYF.